This T cell receptor (beta chain) was captured in a study of blood T cell repertoires in COVID-19. Study background: The United States, Italy and Spain provided the acute and convalescent COVID-19 samples. PBMCs, B-cell-depleted T cells, or T cells provided the cDNA or gDNA that made up the material.

Germline assignment: CDR1 MNHEY and CDR2 SVGAGI. The CDR3 spans 15 residues. V lost 5 bases, J lost 4 bases, and 17 bases lay in between. As originally analysed: Reference gene primer amplification gave nucleated cell count estimates. The method was immunoSEQ multiplex PCR; TCRdb's version includes in-frame clones alone and lacks a portion of them. Clonal size and the V and J genes are those of that table, whereas D and trimming came from the DNA. The sample carries about 40,000 clones, over 70% recorded once. The TCR was taken from an older woman with acute or convalescent COVID-19. This chain joins TRBV6-5 and TRBJ1-2; D is perhaps TRBD1 (6 bases). Input material: peripheral blood. The CDR3 is CASSKRGGAGYGYTF. The CDR3 bases are TGTGCCAGCAGTAAAAGGGGGGGTGCAGGCTATGGCTACACCTTC.